This T cell receptor beta chain was identified in a study of cytomegalovirus exposure and HLA in healthy donors. CDR1 and CDR2 from the germline V gene are LNHDA and SQIVND (reference sequence). V lost 6 bases and J 6 bases, leaving 17 bases between the germline ends. The CDR3 length is 15 residues. PCR employed 60 Vbeta and 13 Jbeta primers. Method: immunoSEQ multiplex PCR; TCRdb's copy keeps in-frame clones and lacks some. The repertoire holds about 160,000 clones, approximately 80% seen once, with around 7% in the top ten. Material for sequencing was PBMCs. The sequence was obtained from a woman in her thirties or forties in good health and CMV-seropositive. The chain joins TRBV19 to TRBJ1-4, with a possible D match to TRBD1 (6 bases). CDR3 amino acids: CASRERGGGDEKLFF. The CDR3 coding sequence is TGTGCCAGTAGAGAAAGAGGGGGGGGTGATGAAAAACTGTTTTTT.